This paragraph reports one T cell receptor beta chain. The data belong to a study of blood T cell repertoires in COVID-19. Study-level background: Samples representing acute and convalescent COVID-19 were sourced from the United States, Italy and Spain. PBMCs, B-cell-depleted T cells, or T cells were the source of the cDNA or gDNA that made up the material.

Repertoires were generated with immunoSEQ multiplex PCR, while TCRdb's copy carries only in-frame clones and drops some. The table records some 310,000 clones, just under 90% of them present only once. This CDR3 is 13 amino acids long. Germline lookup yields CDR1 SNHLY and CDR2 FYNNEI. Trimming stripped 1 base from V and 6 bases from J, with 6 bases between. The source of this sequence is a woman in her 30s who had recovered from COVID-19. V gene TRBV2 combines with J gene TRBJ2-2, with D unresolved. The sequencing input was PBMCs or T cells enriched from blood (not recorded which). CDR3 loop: CASSEVGSGELFF. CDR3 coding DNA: TGTGCCAGCAGTGAAGTGGGCTCCGGGGAGCTGTTTTTT. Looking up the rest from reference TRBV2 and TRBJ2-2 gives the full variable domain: EPEVTQTPSHQVTQMGQEVILRCVPISNHLYFYWYRQILGQKVEFLVSFYNNEISEKSEIFDDQFSVERPDGSNFTLKIRSTKLEDSAMYFCASSEVGSGELFFGEGSRLTVL.